This section outlines one TCR beta chain sequence together with its context. The CDR3 contains 15 residues. Trimming left V 3 bases short and J 1 base short, with 13 bases between. Per germline, CDR1 KGHSH and CDR2 LQKENI. They ran version v3.0 of the immunoSEQ assay at survey level. Assay used: immunoSEQ multiplex PCR; TCRdb lists only in-frame clones, some missing. Of 25,000 to 35,000 clones listed, around 90% are singletons. The source of the sample is a study of long-term antiretroviral therapy in people with HIV. The V and J genes are TRBV18 and TRBJ2-7; D tentatively fits TRBD1 or TRBD2 (5 bases each). The origin of this receptor is a woman aged 18 to 35 with HIV. Here the sequenced sample was unsorted PBMCs, taken 1.8 years after starting antiretroviral therapy. The chain's CDR3 is CASSPTNGASYEQYF. The CDR3 nucleotides read TGTGCCAGCTCACCTACGAACGGGGCGTCCTACGAGCAGTACTTC.